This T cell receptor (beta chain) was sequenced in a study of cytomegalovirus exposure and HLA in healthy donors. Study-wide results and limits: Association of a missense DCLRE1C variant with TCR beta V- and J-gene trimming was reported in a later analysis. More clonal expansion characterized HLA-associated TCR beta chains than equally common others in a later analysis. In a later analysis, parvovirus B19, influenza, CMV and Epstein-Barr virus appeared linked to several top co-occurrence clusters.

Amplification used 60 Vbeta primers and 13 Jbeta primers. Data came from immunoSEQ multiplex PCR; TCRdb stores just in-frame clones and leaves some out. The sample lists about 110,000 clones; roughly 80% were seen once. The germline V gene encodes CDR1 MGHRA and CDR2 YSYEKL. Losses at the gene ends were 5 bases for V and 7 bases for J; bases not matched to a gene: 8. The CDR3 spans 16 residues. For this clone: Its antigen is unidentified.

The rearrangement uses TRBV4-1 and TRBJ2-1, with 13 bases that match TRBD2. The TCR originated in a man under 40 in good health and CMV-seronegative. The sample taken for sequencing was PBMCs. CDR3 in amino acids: CASSAPELAGGNEQFF. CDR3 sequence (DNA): TGCGCCAGCAGCGCTCCGGAACTAGCGGGAGGGAATGAGCAGTTCTTC.